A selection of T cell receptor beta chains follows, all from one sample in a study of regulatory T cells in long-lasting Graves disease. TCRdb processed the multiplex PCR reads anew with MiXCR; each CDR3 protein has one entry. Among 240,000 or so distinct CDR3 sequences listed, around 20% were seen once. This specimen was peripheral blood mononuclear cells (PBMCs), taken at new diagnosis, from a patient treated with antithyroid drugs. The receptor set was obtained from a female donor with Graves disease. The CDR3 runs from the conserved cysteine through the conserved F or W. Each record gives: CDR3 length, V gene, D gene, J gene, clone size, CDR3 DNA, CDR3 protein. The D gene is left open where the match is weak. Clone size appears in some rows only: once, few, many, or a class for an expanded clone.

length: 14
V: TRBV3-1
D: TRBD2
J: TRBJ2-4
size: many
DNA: TGTGCCAGCAGCCTCTGGACTAGCGGAAACATTCAGTACTTC
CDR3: CASSLWTSGNIQYF

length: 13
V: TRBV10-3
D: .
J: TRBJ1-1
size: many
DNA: TGTGCCATCAGTGGGGACCGGGGAACTGAAGCTTTCTTT
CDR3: CAISGDRGTEAFF

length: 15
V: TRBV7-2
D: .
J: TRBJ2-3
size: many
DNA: TGTGCCAGCAGCTCGAGTAGTCAGGGCTGGGATACGCAGTATTTT
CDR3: CASSSSSQGWDTQYF

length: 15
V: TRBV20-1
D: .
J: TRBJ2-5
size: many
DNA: TGCAGTGCTAGATTAGGAGGAGGGGGTCGAGAGACCCAGTACTTC
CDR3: CSARLGGGGRETQYF

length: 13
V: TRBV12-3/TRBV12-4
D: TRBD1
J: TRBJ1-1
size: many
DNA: TGTGCCAGCAGTTTCGGGACAGGAATTGAAGCTTTCTTT
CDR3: CASSFGTGIEAFF

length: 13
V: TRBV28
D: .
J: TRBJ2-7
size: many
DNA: TGTGCCAGCAGTTTACCGGGGGTCAACGAGCAGTACTTC
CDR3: CASSLPGVNEQYF

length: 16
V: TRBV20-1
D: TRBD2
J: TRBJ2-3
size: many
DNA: TGCAGTGCTGGTAGCGGGGGGTCTACGGGGTGGGATACGCAGTATTTT
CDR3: CSAGSGGSTGWDTQYF

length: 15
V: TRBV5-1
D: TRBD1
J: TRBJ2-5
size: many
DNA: TGCGCCAGCAGCTTGGAACAGGGGATGGAGGAGACCCAGTACTTC
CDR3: CASSLEQGMEETQYF

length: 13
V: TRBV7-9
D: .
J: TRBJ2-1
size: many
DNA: TGTGCCAGCCAGGGGAGCTCCTACAATGAGCAGTTCTTC
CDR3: CASQGSSYNEQFF

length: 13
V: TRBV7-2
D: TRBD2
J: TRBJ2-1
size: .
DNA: TGTGCCAGCAGGCCCCGGGGGGTCGGTGAGCAGTTCTTC
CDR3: CASRPRGVGEQFF

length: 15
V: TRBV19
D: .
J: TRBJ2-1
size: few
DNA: TGTGCCAGTAGTATCCCAGGGTCCGATTACAATGAGCAGTTCTTC
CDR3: CASSIPGSDYNEQFF

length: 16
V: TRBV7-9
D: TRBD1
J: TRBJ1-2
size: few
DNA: TGTGCCAGCAGCATCTTTGCGGGACAGGGGGCGGGTGGCTACACCTTC
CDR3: CASSIFAGQGAGGYTF

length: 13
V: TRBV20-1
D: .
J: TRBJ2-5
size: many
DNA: TGCAGTGCCACCCGGGTGGTTAAAGAGACCCAGTACTTC
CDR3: CSATRVVKETQYF

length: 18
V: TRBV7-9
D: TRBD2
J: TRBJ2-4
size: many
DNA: TGTGCCAGCAGCCCTTTATGGGGAGCGGGAGTCGTCAAAAACATTCAGTACTTC
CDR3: CASSPLWGAGVVKNIQYF

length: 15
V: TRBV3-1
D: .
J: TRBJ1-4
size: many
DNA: TGTGCCAGCAGCCATAAGACAGGATATAATGAAAAACTGTTTTTT
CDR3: CASSHKTGYNEKLFF

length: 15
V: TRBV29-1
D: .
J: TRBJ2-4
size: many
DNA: TGCAGCGTTGAAAAGGAGGGCCTAGCCAAAAACATTCAGTACTTC
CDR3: CSVEKEGLAKNIQYF

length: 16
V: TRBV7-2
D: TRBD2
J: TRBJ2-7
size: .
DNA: TGTGCCAGCACAACCAGCGGGGGGGTTAGCTCCTACGAGCAGTACTTC
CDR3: CASTTSGGVSSYEQYF

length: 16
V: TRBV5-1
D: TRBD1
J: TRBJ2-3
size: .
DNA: TGCGCCAGCAGCTTACCGGGACAGGGGACGACAGATACGCAGTATTTT
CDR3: CASSLPGQGTTDTQYF

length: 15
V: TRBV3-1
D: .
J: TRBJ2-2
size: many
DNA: TGTGCCAGCAGGGACCAACCACCGAACACCGGGGAGCTGTTTTTT
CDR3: CASRDQPPNTGELFF

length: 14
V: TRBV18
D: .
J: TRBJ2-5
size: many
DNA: TGTGCCAGCTCACCACCGTCCCTCCAAGAGACCCAGTACTTC
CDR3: CASSPPSLQETQYF

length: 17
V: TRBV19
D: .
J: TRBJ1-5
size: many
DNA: TGTGCCAGTACCCGGGACGGAAGACTGTATAGCAATCAGCCCCAGCATTTT
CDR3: CASTRDGRLYSNQPQHF

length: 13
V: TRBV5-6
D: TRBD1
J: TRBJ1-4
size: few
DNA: TGTGCCAGCCTAAGGACAGGGGGTCGGGAACTGTTTTTT
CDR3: CASLRTGGRELFF

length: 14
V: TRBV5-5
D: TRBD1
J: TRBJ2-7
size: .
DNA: TGTGCCAGCAGGGCATGGACAGGGGGCTCCGAGCAGTACTTC
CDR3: CASRAWTGGSEQYF

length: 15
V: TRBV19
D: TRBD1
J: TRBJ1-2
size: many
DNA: TGTGCCAGTAGTAGGGATCCGGGACAGGGCGGCGGCTACACCTTC
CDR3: CASSRDPGQGGGYTF

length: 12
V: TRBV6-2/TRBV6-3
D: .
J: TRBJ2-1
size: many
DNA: TGTGCCAGCAGTACGGACGGCAATGAGCAGTTCTTC
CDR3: CASSTDGNEQFF

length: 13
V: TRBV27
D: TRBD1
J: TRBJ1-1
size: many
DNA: TGTGCCAGCAGCTCGACAGGGGACACTGAAGCTTTCTTT
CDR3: CASSSTGDTEAFF

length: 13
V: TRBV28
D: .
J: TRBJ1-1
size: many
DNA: TGTGCCAGCAGTTCTAGGGGGAACACTGAAGCTTTCTTT
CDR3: CASSSRGNTEAFF

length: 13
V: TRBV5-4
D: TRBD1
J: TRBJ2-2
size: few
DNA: TGTGCCAGCAGAGCCGGGACAGGCGGGGAGCTGTTTTTT
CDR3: CASRAGTGGELFF

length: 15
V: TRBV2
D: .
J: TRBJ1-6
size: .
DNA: TGTGCCAGCACCCCACGAAGGGGCGCGGATTCACCCCTCCACTTT
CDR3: CASTPRRGADSPLHF

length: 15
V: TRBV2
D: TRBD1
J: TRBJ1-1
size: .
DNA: TGTGCCAGCAGGTCCGGGACAGGGCAGAACACTGAAGCTTTCTTT
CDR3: CASRSGTGQNTEAFF

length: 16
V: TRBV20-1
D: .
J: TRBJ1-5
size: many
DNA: TGCAGTGCTAGAGAACACACGGGGCAGGGCTTGCAGCCCCAGCATTTT
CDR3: CSAREHTGQGLQPQHF

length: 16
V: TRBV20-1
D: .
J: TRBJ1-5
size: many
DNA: TGCAGTGCTAGAGGTCACGACGGAAATAGCAATCAGCCCCAGCATTTT
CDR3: CSARGHDGNSNQPQHF

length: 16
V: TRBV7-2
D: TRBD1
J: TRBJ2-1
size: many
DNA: TGTGCCAGCAGCAGGCGGGGACAGGGCTCCTACAATGAGCAGTTCTTC
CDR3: CASSRRGQGSYNEQFF

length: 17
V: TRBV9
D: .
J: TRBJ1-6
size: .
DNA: TGTGCCAGCAGCTGGGGCCGGACAACTACATCAAATTCACCCCTCCACTTT
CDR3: CASSWGRTTTSNSPLHF

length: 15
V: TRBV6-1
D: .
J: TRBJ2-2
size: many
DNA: TGTGCCAGCAGTCGTCCAGCGGATAACACCGGGGAGCTGTTTTTT
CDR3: CASSRPADNTGELFF

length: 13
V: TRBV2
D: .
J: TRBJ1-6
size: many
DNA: TGTGCCATCCCGGGTTCTCCAAATTCACCCCTCCACTTT
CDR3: CAIPGSPNSPLHF

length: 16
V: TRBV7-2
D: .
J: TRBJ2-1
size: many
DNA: TGTGCCAGCAGCTTAATCAGGGGGGGCTCCTACAATGAGCAGTTCTTC
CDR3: CASSLIRGGSYNEQFF

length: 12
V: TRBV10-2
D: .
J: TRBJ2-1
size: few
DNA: TGCGCCAGCAGTGAGGCCTACGGGGAGCAGTTCTTC
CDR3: CASSEAYGEQFF

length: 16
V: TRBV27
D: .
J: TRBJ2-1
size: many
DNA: TGTGCCAGCAGTTTTACGGTAGCGAGCTCCTACAATGAGCAGTTCTTC
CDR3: CASSFTVASSYNEQFF

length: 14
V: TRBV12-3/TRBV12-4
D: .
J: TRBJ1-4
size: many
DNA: TGTGCCAGCACCGCGACAGGAATGGGTGAAAAACTGTTTTTT
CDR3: CASTATGMGEKLFF

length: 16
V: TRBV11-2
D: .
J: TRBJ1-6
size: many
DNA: TGTGCCAGCAGCTTAGGTGTTGAGGATCGGAATTCACCCCTCCACTTT
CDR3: CASSLGVEDRNSPLHF

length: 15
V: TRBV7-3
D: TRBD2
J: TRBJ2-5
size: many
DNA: TGTGCCAGCAGCCCGCTACGGGGGGGCCAAGAGACCCAGTACTTC
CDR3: CASSPLRGGQETQYF

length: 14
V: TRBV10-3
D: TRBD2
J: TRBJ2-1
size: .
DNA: TGTGCCATCAGCTTTAGCGGGGGGGCCGGGGAGCAGTTCTTC
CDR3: CAISFSGGAGEQFF

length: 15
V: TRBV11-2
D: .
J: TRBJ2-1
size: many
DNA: TGTGCCAGCAGCTTTAACGGGGTCGACTACAATGAGCAGTTCTTC
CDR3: CASSFNGVDYNEQFF

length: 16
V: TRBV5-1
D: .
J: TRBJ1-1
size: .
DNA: TGCGCCAGCAGCTGGGGGCGGGCAACGGTGAACACTGAAGCTTTCTTT
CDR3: CASSWGRATVNTEAFF

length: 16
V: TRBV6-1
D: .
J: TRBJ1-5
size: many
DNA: TGTGCCAGCAGTGAAGGGCAGGGATCGTATGGCCAGCCCCAGCATTTT
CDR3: CASSEGQGSYGQPQHF

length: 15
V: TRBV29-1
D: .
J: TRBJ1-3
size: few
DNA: TGCAGCGTTGAAGATTTAGAGAACTCTGGAAACACCATATATTTT
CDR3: CSVEDLENSGNTIYF

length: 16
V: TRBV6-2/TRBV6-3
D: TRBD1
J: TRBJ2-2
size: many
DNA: TGTGCCAGCAGTTCCGGGACAGCCATAAACACCGGGGAGCTGTTTTTT
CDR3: CASSSGTAINTGELFF

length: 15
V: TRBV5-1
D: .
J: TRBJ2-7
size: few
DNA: TGCGCCAGCAGCTTCAGGTCGGAGGGCTCCTACGAGCAGTACTTC
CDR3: CASSFRSEGSYEQYF

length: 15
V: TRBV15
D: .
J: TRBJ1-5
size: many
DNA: TGTGCCACCAGCAGAGATAAGGCCCGGGATCAGCCCCAGCATTTT
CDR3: CATSRDKARDQPQHF

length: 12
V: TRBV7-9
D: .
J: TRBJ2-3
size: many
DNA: TGTGCCAGCAGCCTCCCCACAGATACGCAGTATTTT
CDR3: CASSLPTDTQYF

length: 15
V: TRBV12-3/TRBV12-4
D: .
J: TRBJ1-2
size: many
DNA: TGTGCCAGCAGTTTAGAGGGGATCCCAATCTATGGCTACACCTTC
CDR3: CASSLEGIPIYGYTF